This T cell receptor (beta chain) was captured in a study of vaccination and CD4 T cells after COVID-19. Oncomine TCR Beta short-read sequencing was applied to DNA from cultured CD4+ T cells. MiXCR, run by TCRdb on the PCR reads, gives a single entry per CDR3 protein. The data hold roughly 7,900 distinct CDR3 sequences, with 36% observed a single time. A word on this clonotype: Its antigen is as yet unknown.

CDR3 length: 13 amino acids. The ends lost 2 bases at V and 6 bases at J; junction bases unmatched: 0. Germline CDR1 is SGHTA and CDR2 is FQGNSA. The treatment denotes: approximately nine-day PBMC culture with coronavirus spike peptide pools or control peptides (ViraFEST assay). According to the study, CD4+ T cells from the unexposed donor were gathered ahead of the COVID-19 pandemic (2011-2018). ViraFEST relied on peptide pools to expand antigen-specific T cells; the TCRs were sequenced afterward. The clonotype was recovered from a human donor in good health. Sequenced material: CD4+ T cells from blood, cultured in vitro. The gene calls are TRBV7-2 and TRBJ2-1, with TRBD1 matching 8 bases. CDR3 sequence (DNA): TGTGCCAGCAGCTTAACAGGGGGCAATGAGCAGTTCTTC. Translated: CASSLTGGNEQFF. Filled out from reference TRBV7-2 and TRBJ2-1, the complete variable domain reads GAGVSQSPSNKVTEKGKDVELRCDPISGHTALYWYRQSLGQGLEFLIYFQGNSAPDKSGLPSDRFSAERTGGSVSTLTIQRTQQEDSAVYLCASSLTGGNEQFFGPGTRLTVL.